One sample yielded the 19 T cell receptor beta chains listed below, sequenced in a study of CD8 T cells in ankylosing spondylitis. TCRdb reprocessed the 5' RACE reads via MiXCR and lists one record per CDR3 protein. The table lists 200,000 to 300,000 distinct CDR3 sequences, approximately 10% of them singletons, with 2.6% in the top ten. The sample was blood, either unsorted or a sorted T cell fraction (not recorded which). The receptors shown here come from a male donor with ankylosing spondylitis or in good health (not recorded which).

This clonotype has ten or more counts. The chain couples TRBV25-1 to TRBJ2-7; 10 bases line up with TRBD2. Germline V lookup: CDR1 MGHDK, CDR2 SYGVNS. V was clipped by 4 bases and J by 2 bases; unmatched bases: 8. This CDR3 is built from 16 residues. The CDR3 sequence is CASSGGASGRPYEQYF. As DNA, the CDR3 is TGTGCCAGCAGTGGGGGTGCTAGCGGGAGACCCTACGAGCAGTACTTC.

This clonotype was seen only a few times. The chain combines TRBV7-9 with TRBJ2-7; 9 positions match TRBD1. V dropped 4 bases and J dropped 7; count of bases not matched to a gene: 5. Germline CDR1 is SEHNR and CDR2 is FQNEAQ (reference sequence). This CDR3 contains 13 residues. CDR3 nucleotides: TGTGCCAGCAGCTCCGGACAGGGGAGAGAGCAGTACTTC. Translation gives CASSSGQGREQYF.

This clonotype came up many times. This chain connects TRBV12-3 or TRBV12-4 to TRBJ2-2, with D tentatively TRBD1 (6 bases). V lost 7 bases and J 4 bases, leaving 13 bases between the germline ends. This CDR3 has 14 residues. The CDR3 nucleotides are TGTGCCAGCACTCCCGGGACACCCACCGGGGAGCTGTTTTTT. Encoded protein: CASTPGTPTGELFF.

This clonotype turned up a few times. The chain links TRBV20-1 to TRBJ1-5; the match to TRBD1 covers 9 bases. Germline-derived CDR1 and CDR2 are DFQATT and SNEGSKA (reference sequence). The CDR3 totals 13 residues. V was pared by 3 bases and J by 6 bases, with 3 bases of the junction left unmatched. The CDR3 region has the DNA TGCAGTGCTAGCGGGACAGGGAGTCAGCCCCAGCATTTT. It yields the protein CSASGTGSQPQHF.

This clonotype was observed at least ten times. This chain uses TRBV3-1 with TRBJ2-4, with D perhaps given as TRBD1 or TRBD2 (6 bases each). The CDR3 spans 15 residues. Germline V lookup: CDR1 LGHDT, CDR2 YNNKEL (reference sequence). The V gene lost 1 base and the J gene lost 7 bases, with 14 bases spanning the gap. CDR3 bases: TGTGCCAGCAGCCAAGCCCCTGAAGGGGGGAACATTCAGTACTTC. Protein: CASSQAPEGGNIQYF. Drawing the rest from reference TRBV3-1 and TRBJ2-4, the complete variable domain is DTAVSQTPKYLVTQMGNDKSIKCEQNLGHDTMYWYKQDSKKFLKIMFSYNNKELIINETVPNRFSPKSPDKAHLNLHINSLELGDSAVYFCASSQAPEGGNIQYFGAGTRLSVL.

This clonotype was detected only once. The chain joins TRBV6-1 to TRBJ1-4; 7 bases map to TRBD1. J was trimmed by 1 base and V by 7 bases; bases with no gene match: 3. CDR1 and CDR2 (germline): MNHNS, SASEGT. There are 14 residues in the CDR3. The CDR3 protein is CASNTGVTNEKLFF. DNA of the CDR3: TGTGCCAGCAACACAGGGGTAACTAATGAAAAACTGTTTTTT.

In its sample, this clonotype was seen a few times. The genes are TRBV7-2 and TRBJ2-1, with 13 positions matching TRBD2. The CDR3 is 18 amino acids. J gave up 7 bases and V 0 bases, and 9 bases lay outside the gene matches. Germline V gene sequence: CDR1 SGHTA, CDR2 FQGNSA. CDR3 bases: TGTGCCAGCAGCTTAGCAGGGCGGACTAGCGGGGGCGGGAATGAGCAGTTCTTC. Translated, it gives CASSLAGRTSGGGNEQFF.

The chain carries TRBV7-2 and TRBJ2-1; D might be TRBD2 (7 bases). Per the germline V gene, CDR1 is SGHTA and CDR2 is FQGNSA. Trimming removed 5 bases from V and 6 bases from J, with 23 bases in between. The CDR3 runs 17 residues. The CDR3 DNA is TGTGCCAGCAGCCCAGCCGAGACCCATAGGGGGGGCAATGAGCAGTTCTTC. As protein: CASSPAETHRGGNEQFF.

This clonotype was counted at least ten times. V and J are TRBV6-5 and TRBJ2-5; D is possibly TRBD1 or TRBD2 (5 bases each). V lost 0 bases to trimming and J lost 9 bases, with 14 bases between them. Germline V CDR1 and CDR2: MNHEY, SVGAGI. CDR3 length: 14 residues. This chain's CDR3 is CASSYSVAMGAQYF. The DNA of the CDR3 is TGTGCCAGCAGTTACTCGGTGGCGATGGGGGCCCAGTACTTC.

Only a few counts were recorded for this clonotype. The rearrangement links TRBV14 to TRBJ2-5, with D uncertain. CDR3 length: 12 amino acids. Trimming took off 0 bases at V and 14 bases at J, with 13 bases between the two ends. Germline V CDR1 and CDR2: SGHDN, FVKESK. CDR3 protein: CASSQDTGPIYF. CDR3 DNA sequence: TGTGCCAGCAGCCAAGATACGGGCCCCATATACTTC. Supplemented by reference TRBV14 and TRBJ2-5, the full variable domain reads EAGVTQFPSHSVIEKGQTVTLRCDPISGHDNLYWYRRVMGKEIKFLLHFVKESKQDESGMPNNRFLAERTGGTYSTLKVQPAELEDSGVYFCASSQDTGPIYFGPGTRLLVL.

V is TRBV18 and J is TRBJ2-1; D is uncertain. Germline CDR1 is KGHSH and CDR2 is LQKENI. V was clipped by 3 bases and J by 0 bases, with 15 bases between them. CDR3 length equals 17 residues. CDR3 DNA sequence: TGTGCCAGCTCACCGTCCACAGTTAGAAGCTCCTACAATGAGCAGTTCTTC. Protein: CASSPSTVRSSYNEQFF.

This clonotype was seen repeatedly, ten times or more. The V and J genes are TRBV12-3 or TRBV12-4 and TRBJ1-4, with D hard to call. There are 15 residues in the CDR3. Trimming shortened V by 3 bases and J by 7 bases, and 15 bases separated the two germline ends. CDR3 bases: TGTGCCAGCAGTTTTGAGCAGAGGCCGATTGAAAAACTGTTTTTT. It codes for CASSFEQRPIEKLFF.

This clonotype was seen ten or more times. The chain uses TRBV5-1 and TRBJ1-1; D uncertain. V was cut by 2 bases and J by 0 bases, with 8 bases left in between. This CDR3 is 14 amino acids long. The germline CDR1 and CDR2 sequences are SGHRS and YFSETQ. As DNA, the CDR3 is TGCGCCAGCAGCTTAGAACGGATGAACACTGAAGCTTTCTTT. Its translation: CASSLERMNTEAFF.

This clonotype was found many times. The V call is TRBV10-3, the J call TRBJ2-3; 9 bases agree with TRBD1. Germline trimming cut 11 bases from V and 5 bases from J; bases unmatched to any gene: 11. The germline gives CDR1 ENHRY, CDR2 SYGVKD. CDR3 length: 14 residues. Written as DNA, the CDR3 is TGTGCCCATTGCCCGGGACAGGGTGTAGATACGCAGTATTTT. This gives the protein CAHCPGQGVDTQYF.

The rearrangement joins TRBV30 to TRBJ2-4; no clear D gene. CDR1 is GTSNPN and CDR2 is SVGIG in the germline V gene (reference sequence). This CDR3 has 12 residues. V dropped 0 bases and J dropped 5 bases, with 5 bases sitting between them. The CDR3 region is CAWSVTENIQYF. DNA for the CDR3: TGTGCCTGGAGTGTAACAGAAAACATTCAGTACTTC. The full variable domain, with the rest looked up from reference TRBV30 and TRBJ2-4, is SQTIHQWPATLVQPVGSPLSLECTVEGTSNPNLYWYRQAAGRGLQLLFYSVGIGQISSEVPQNLSASRPQDRQFILSSKKLLLSDSGFYLCAWSVTENIQYFGAGTRLSVL.

This clonotype showed up many times. The chain combines TRBV10-3 with TRBJ1-2; tentatively, D is TRBD1 (5 bases). This CDR3 is built from 14 residues. From germline, CDR1 is ENHRY and CDR2 SYGVKD. Trimming took off 6 bases at V and 5 bases at J, with 16 bases between the two ends. As DNA, the CDR3 is TGTGCCATCAGCCTGGAGGGGCTCGGGTATGGCTACACCTTC. This codes for CAISLEGLGYGYTF.

V and J are TRBV30 and TRBJ1-2, with 7 bases identical to TRBD1. CDR1 and CDR2 from the germline V gene are GTSNPN and SVGIG (reference sequence). The length of the CDR3 is 13 residues. J gave up 4 bases and V 3 bases, and 5 bases lay outside the gene matches. CDR3 nucleotide sequence: TGTGCCTGGAGCCATGACAGGGCCTATGGCTACACCTTC. Its translation: CAWSHDRAYGYTF. Full variable domain (rest looked up from reference TRBV30 and TRBJ1-2): SQTIHQWPATLVQPVGSPLSLECTVEGTSNPNLYWYRQAAGRGLQLLFYSVGIGQISSEVPQNLSASRPQDRQFILSSKKLLLSDSGFYLCAWSHDRAYGYTFGSGTRLTVV.

This sequence joins TRBV12-3 or TRBV12-4 and TRBJ1-1; no clear D. This CDR3 spans 13 amino acids. V dropped 4 bases and J dropped 7 bases, with 13 bases sitting between them. CDR3 loop: CASSSGVPFEAFF. In DNA, the CDR3 is TGTGCCAGCAGTTCAGGCGTCCCTTTTGAAGCTTTCTTT.

In this sample, this clonotype turned up many times. The chain links TRBV20-1 to TRBJ2-2; 7 bases agree with TRBD2. Germline values: CDR1 DFQATT, CDR2 SNEGSKA (reference sequence). The CDR3 loop spans 13 amino acids. J lost 6 bases, V lost 5 bases, and 6 bases had no gene match. The CDR3: CSAARLAAGELFF. The CDR3 DNA is TGCAGTGCTGCCCGTCTAGCGGCCGGGGAGCTGTTTTTT.